Following are 26 T cell receptor beta chains from one sample sequenced in a study of response to subunit inactivated influenza vaccine. TCRdb fed the RT-PCR reads into MiXCR, producing one record per CDR3 protein. The profile shows roughly 540,000 distinct CDR3 sequences, around a quarter of them singletons. The sample was also reused in another study, on T cells expressing NK-cell markers. This second study says: Beta-chain TCR cDNA was generated via 5'RACE template switching with UMIs.

The source material was CD4+ T cells sorted from PBMCs, sampled 11 to 12 days after vaccination. The receptors derive from a man in his fifties who received an inactivated influenza vaccine.

This clonotype was seen more than once but under ten times. The rearrangement joins TRBV28 to TRBJ2-7; D remains ambiguous. This CDR3 has 11 amino acids. Germline-derived CDR1 and CDR2 are MDHEN and SYDVKM. The V end lost 2 bases, the J end lost 6 bases, and 5 bases lay between the germline ends. CDR3 region: CASSLQLEQYF. In DNA, the CDR3 is TGTGCCAGCAGTTTACAGCTCGAGCAGTACTTC.

This clonotype occurred a few times. V gene TRBV5-1 combines with J gene TRBJ2-1, with a weak D call TRBD2 (6 bases). CDR1 SGHRS and CDR2 YFSETQ come from the germline V gene. V shed 1 base and J shed 8 bases, with 19 bases lying between them. The CDR3 has 16 amino acids. Written as DNA, the CDR3 is TGCGCCAGCAGCTTGTGGCCCGGGACTTCTTCCCATGAGCAGTTCTTC. It codes for CASSLWPGTSSHEQFF.

This sequence joins TRBV6-1 and TRBJ2-5, with D possibly being TRBD2 (7 bases). Germline V gives CDR1 MNHNS, CDR2 SASEGT. V shed 6 bases and J shed 0 bases, with 11 bases lying between them. The length of the CDR3 is 14 residues. Here the CDR3 reads CASSKGGYQETQYF. In nucleotides, the CDR3 is TGTGCCAGCAGCAAGGGGGGGTACCAAGAGACCCAGTACTTC.

The chain is built from TRBV4-3 and TRBJ2-7, with TRBD1 identical over 8 bases. The CDR3 length is 15 residues. The trim removed 2 bases at V and 4 bases at J, leaving 7 bases unmatched. Germline lookup yields CDR1 LGHNA and CDR2 YSLEER. CDR3 in DNA: TGCGCCAGCAGCCAAAACAGGGGGACCCCATACGAGCAGTACTTC. Amino acids: CASSQNRGTPYEQYF.

The chain uses TRBV7-9 and TRBJ1-1; D uncertain. Between the trimmed V and J ends, which lost 2 bases and 2 bases, there was a span of 15 bases. The CDR3 is made up of 16 amino acids. Germline-derived CDR1 and CDR2 are SEHNR and FQNEAQ (reference sequence). CDR3 DNA sequence: TGTGCCAGCAGCTTATACGCAGGCCTGATTAACACTGAAGCTTTCTTT. Its translation: CASSLYAGLINTEAFF.

The chain employs TRBV10-3 and TRBJ2-7, with 7 bases matching TRBD1. Germline V gene sequence: CDR1 ENHRY, CDR2 SYGVKD. This CDR3 has 14 residues. V gave up 4 bases and J gave up 2 bases; unmatched junction bases: 5. CDR3 in amino acids: CAISVQGNPYEQYF. As DNA, the CDR3 is TGTGCCATCAGTGTACAGGGGAACCCCTACGAGCAGTACTTC.

For the CDR3, the DNA is TGTGCCAGCAGTTTAAGCAGGGTAGCTAACGAGCAGTACTTC. It yields the protein CASSLSRVANEQYF. The rearrangement joins TRBV27 to TRBJ2-7; TRBD1 is a possible D gene (5 bases). The V gene lost 2 bases and the J gene lost 5 bases, with 13 bases spanning the gap. Germline V gene data show CDR1 as MNHEY and CDR2 as SMNVEV (reference sequence). The CDR3 is 14 residues long.

The sample holds a few counts of this clonotype. V is TRBV3-1 and J is TRBJ2-7; 12 bases align to TRBD2. Germline V gives CDR1 LGHDT, CDR2 YNNKEL (reference sequence). The J segment lost 0 bases and the V segment lost 4 bases, leaving 4 bases of the junction unmatched. The CDR3 runs to 16 residues. The CDR3 DNA reads TGTGCCAGCAGCCCGACTAGCGGGAGTGGCTCCTACGAGCAGTACTTC. Its translation is CASSPTSGSGSYEQYF.

A word on this clonotype: Possible read error: a much larger clone is one base away. The rearrangement joins TRBV10-3 to TRBJ2-3, with D uncertain. Germline loops: CDR1 ENHRY, CDR2 SYGVKD. V was cut by 6 bases and J by 0 bases, with 4 bases left in between. CDR3 size: 12 residues. CDR3 in DNA: TGTGCCATCAGGGACAGCACAGATACGCAGTATTTT. Translation: CAIRDSTDTQYF.

J is TRBJ2-7 and V is TRBV28; D is undetermined. Per germline, CDR1 MDHEN and CDR2 SYDVKM. CDR3 size: 14 residues. The V end lost 2 bases, the J end lost 0 bases, and 8 bases lay between the germline ends. The CDR3 loop is CASSLDVYSYEQYF. The CDR3 nucleotides read TGTGCCAGCAGTTTAGATGTCTACTCCTACGAGCAGTACTTC.

This chain's CDR3 is CASRRDSRQETQYF. The CDR3 DNA reads TGTGCCAGCAGGAGGGACAGTCGCCAAGAGACCCAGTACTTC. This chain links TRBV5-5 with TRBJ2-5; 7 nucleotides match TRBD1. The germline gives CDR1 SGHKS, CDR2 YYEKEE (reference sequence). V was clipped by 5 bases and J by 1 base; unmatched bases: 5. This CDR3 region has 14 residues.

This chain connects TRBV5-1 to TRBJ2-3; TRBD2 matches at 14 bases. Germline-derived CDR1 and CDR2 are SGHRS and YFSETQ. After removal of 3 bases from V and 4 bases from J, the junction contained 4 bases not matched to a gene. The CDR3 has 16 amino acids. In DNA form, the CDR3 reads TGCGCCAGCAGCTCCGGGACTAGCGGGAGATCAGATACGCAGTATTTT. It is translated as CASSSGTSGRSDTQYF.

This clonotype has just a few counts. Its ends do not fully match the called genes, so a read error is possible. V and J are TRBV20-1 and TRBJ1-5, with a tentative D call TRBD1 (5 bases). CDR1 DFQATT and CDR2 SNEGSKA come from the germline V gene (reference sequence). This CDR3 spans 12 amino acids. The CDR3: CSARAGNQPQHF. In nucleotides, the CDR3 is TGCAGTGCAAGAGCAGGGAATCAGCCCCAGCATTTT.

V is TRBV6-2 or TRBV6-3 and J is TRBJ2-7, with TRBD1 identical over 7 bases. CDR3 length equals 12 residues. V lost 10 bases, J lost 3 bases, and 6 bases stayed unmatched. Germline CDR1 reads MNHEY; CDR2 reads SVGEGT. CDR3 loop: CATWGQHYEQYF. In DNA, the CDR3 is TGTGCCACCTGGGGACAGCACTACGAGCAGTACTTC.

The chain joins TRBV28 to TRBJ2-7; 12 nucleotides agree with TRBD2. V lost 2 bases and J lost 7; bases outside the gene matches: 6. The CDR3 has 15 amino acids. Looked up from germline, CDR1 is MDHEN and CDR2 is SYDVKM. The DNA of the CDR3 is TGTGCCAGCAGTTTACCCCTAGGACTAGCGGGAGAGCAGTACTTC. This translates into CASSLPLGLAGEQYF.

DNA for the CDR3: TGTGCCAGCAGCCCAAGGTATAGGGTCTCCAGAGAGACCCAGTACTTC. Translated, it gives CASSPRYRVSRETQYF. V is TRBV7-9 and J is TRBJ2-5; D not certain. Looked up from germline, CDR1 is SEHNR and CDR2 is FQNEAQ (reference sequence). V was clipped by 5 bases and J by 4 bases, with 20 bases between them. The CDR3 runs 16 residues.

The V gene is TRBV7-9, the J gene TRBJ1-5, with D tentatively TRBD1 (5 bases). Trimming took 9 bases from V and 5 from J, leaving 17 bases between them. The CDR3 loop spans 14 amino acids. The germline gives CDR1 SEHNR, CDR2 FQNEAQ (reference sequence). CDR3 amino acids: CASRDGGEDQPQHF. The CDR3 coding sequence is TGTGCCAGTCGGGACGGGGGGGAGGATCAGCCCCAGCATTTT.

The chain employs TRBV12-3 or TRBV12-4 and TRBJ1-5; D is possibly TRBD1 (5 bases). This CDR3 has 15 residues. Trimming cost V 6 bases and J 3 bases, with 15 bases left between them. The CDR3 coding sequence is TGTGCCAGCAGGTCCGGGCAGGGCCCCAATCAGCCCCAGCATTTT. Encoded protein: CASRSGQGPNQPQHF.

The chain recombines TRBV5-1 with TRBJ1-3, with a weak D call TRBD1 (5 bases). CDR1 is SGHRS and CDR2 is YFSETQ in the germline V gene. This CDR3 is 15 amino acids long. Deletions cut 4 bases from V and 2 bases from J, with 13 bases between. The CDR3 sequence: CASSADSSPGNTIYF. CDR3 coding DNA: TGCGCCAGCAGCGCCGACAGCAGCCCTGGAAACACCATATATTTT.

This chain joins TRBV5-1 and TRBJ2-3; tentative D call: TRBD1 (6 bases). The CDR3 is made up of 14 amino acids. Germline assignment: CDR1 SGHRS and CDR2 YFSETQ. The V gene lost 4 bases and the J gene lost 2 bases, with 11 bases spanning the gap. In nucleotides, the CDR3 is TGCGCCAGCAGCCGGGACACTCACACAGATACGCAGTATTTT. As protein: CASSRDTHTDTQYF.

This clonotype occurred a few times. The chain couples TRBV28 to TRBJ1-1; D not resolved. This CDR3 has 13 amino acids. Germline V CDR1 and CDR2: MDHEN, SYDVKM. With 5 bases removed from V and 4 bases from J, the gap between germline ends came to 11 bases. The CDR3 protein is CASSQDAFTEAFF. CDR3 DNA sequence: TGTGCCAGCAGTCAGGACGCTTTCACTGAAGCTTTCTTT.

This clonotype was detected a few times. The CDR3 loop is CSAREDGYQETQYF. For the CDR3, the DNA is TGCAGTGCTAGAGAGGACGGCTACCAAGAGACCCAGTACTTC. J is TRBJ2-5 and V is TRBV20-1; D unresolved. Germline-derived CDR1 and CDR2 are DFQATT and SNEGSKA (reference sequence). The ends were cut back, 0 bases at V and 0 bases at J, with 8 bases in the middle. The CDR3 contains 14 residues.

The rearrangement uses TRBV28 and TRBJ2-7, with 11 bases fitting TRBD2. CDR3 length: 12 amino acids. Germline-derived CDR1 and CDR2 are MDHEN and SYDVKM. The V gene end was trimmed by 10 bases and the J gene end by 6 bases; junction bases not matched to a gene: 5. In nucleotides, the CDR3 is TGTGCCATCTTAGCGGGAGGGGGCGAGCAGTACTTC. It specifies CAILAGGGEQYF.

This chain connects TRBV12-3 or TRBV12-4 to TRBJ2-7, with unresolved D. Trimming removed 3 bases from V and 0 bases from J, with 6 bases in between. The CDR3 totals 13 residues. As DNA, the CDR3 is TGTGCCAGCAGTTTGAGTAACTCCTACGAGCAGTACTTC. This encodes CASSLSNSYEQYF.

This clonotype was recorded a few times. V is TRBV5-1 and J is TRBJ2-2; D tentatively fits TRBD1 or TRBD2 (5 bases each). Looked up from germline, CDR1 is SGHRS and CDR2 is YFSETQ. V was clipped by 3 bases and J by 7 bases, with 16 bases between them. The CDR3 contains 15 residues. In DNA, the CDR3 is TGCGCCAGCAGCTCCATGGGGGAACCCAACGGGGAGCTGTTTTTT. It encodes CASSSMGEPNGELFF.

This clonotype was picked up a small number of times. This chain connects TRBV29-1 to TRBJ1-1, with D perhaps TRBD1 (6 bases). The ends were cut back, 3 bases at V and 8 bases at J, with 10 bases in the middle. The germline gives CDR1 SQVTM, CDR2 ANQGSEA. The CDR3 has 11 residues. As DNA, the CDR3 is TGCAGCGTTGATGGTCAGGGGGAAGCTTTCTTT. Its protein is CSVDGQGEAFF.